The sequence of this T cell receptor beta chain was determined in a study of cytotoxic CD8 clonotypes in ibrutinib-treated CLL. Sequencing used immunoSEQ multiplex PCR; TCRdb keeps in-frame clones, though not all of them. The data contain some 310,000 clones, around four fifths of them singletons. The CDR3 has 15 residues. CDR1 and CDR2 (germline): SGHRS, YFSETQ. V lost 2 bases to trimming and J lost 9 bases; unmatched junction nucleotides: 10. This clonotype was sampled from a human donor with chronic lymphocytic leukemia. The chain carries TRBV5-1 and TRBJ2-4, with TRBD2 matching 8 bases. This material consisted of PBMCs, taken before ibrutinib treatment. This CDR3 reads CASSLAGVLGGIQYF. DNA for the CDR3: TGCGCCAGCAGCTTAGCGGGAGTCCTCGGAGGCATTCAGTACTTC.